The 12 T cell receptor beta chains in this list originate from one sample, sequenced in a study of blood T cell repertoires in COVID-19. Sequencing used immunoSEQ multiplex PCR; TCRdb keeps in-frame clones, though not all of them. The table lists approximately 240,000 clones, roughly 87% of them singletons, with about 6.3% in the top ten. The sequencing input was PBMCs or T cells enriched from blood (not recorded which). The receptors originated from a woman aged 25 to 39 with acute COVID-19.

The chain is built from TRBV7-2 and TRBJ2-3, with TRBD2 matching over 11 bases. The germline V gene encodes CDR1 SGHTA and CDR2 FQGNSA. The CDR3 is made up of 15 amino acids. J was trimmed by 3 bases and V by 3 bases; bases with no gene match: 2. For the CDR3, the DNA is TGTGCCAGCAGCTTTACTAGCGGGAGTACAGATACGCAGTATTTT. Translating gives CASSFTSGSTDTQYF.

The V call is TRBV9, the J call TRBJ2-3; TRBD1 agrees at 9 bases. This CDR3 contains 16 residues. The junction had 9 bases not matched to a gene; V was cut back by 3 bases and J by 4 bases. CDR1 and CDR2 from the germline V gene are SGDLS and YYNGEE. In nucleotides, the CDR3 is TGTGCCAGCAGCGACGACAGACAGGGGGGCCCAGATACGCAGTATTTT. Translating gives CASSDDRQGGPDTQYF.

CDR3 sequence (DNA): TGTGCCAGCAGCCTCCCCCTGGCTTACGAGCAGTACTTC. It translates to CASSLPLAYEQYF. V gene TRBV7-9 combines with J gene TRBJ2-7; no firm D call. The germline V gene encodes CDR1 SEHNR and CDR2 FQNEAQ (reference sequence). V was shortened by 5 bases and J by 4 bases, with 12 bases between the two germline ends. The CDR3 is made up of 13 amino acids.

The chain uses TRBV28 and TRBJ2-3; no clear D. Germline CDR1 MDHEN, CDR2 SYDVKM. The CDR3 spans 14 residues. The V gene lost 6 bases and the J gene lost 5 bases, with 15 bases spanning the gap. CDR3 sequence reads: CASRSPGVLDTQYF. The DNA for the CDR3 is TGTGCCAGCAGAAGCCCCGGAGTTCTAGATACGCAGTATTTT.

This chain uses TRBV2 with TRBJ2-7, with TRBD2 matching 12 bases. Germline CDR1 and CDR2: SNHLY and FYNNEI. This CDR3 has 13 amino acids. The J segment lost 3 bases and the V segment lost 10 bases, leaving 4 bases of the junction unmatched. CDR3 residues: CATILAGGYEQYF. For the CDR3, the DNA is TGTGCCACAATACTAGCGGGAGGCTACGAGCAGTACTTC.

The rearrangement links TRBV5-6 to TRBJ1-5; D is possibly TRBD1 (6 bases). This CDR3 comprises 15 residues. V was trimmed by 3 bases and J by 2 bases, leaving 12 bases between them. Germline-derived CDR1 and CDR2 are SGHDT and YYEEEE. The DNA for the CDR3 is TGTGCCAGCAGCTCAGGGGCAGGGGGCAATCAGCCCCAGCATTTT. This gives the protein CASSSGAGGNQPQHF.

The chain has TRBV5-1 and TRBJ2-3, with D maybe TRBD2 (6 bases). CDR3 size: 15 residues. CDR1 is SGHRS, CDR2 YFSETQ, per germline. Trimming stripped 2 bases from V and 2 bases from J, with 12 bases between. CDR3 in amino acids: CASSLGGVPTDTQYF. DNA for the CDR3: TGCGCCAGCAGCTTAGGCGGGGTACCCACAGATACGCAGTATTTT.

The genes are TRBV4-1 and TRBJ1-2; no clear D. The CDR3 covers 15 residues. CDR1 and CDR2 from the germline V gene are MGHRA and YSYEKL. V lost 1 base and J 4 bases, leaving 13 bases between the germline ends. CDR3 sequence (DNA): TGCGCCAGCAGCCAAGTAAGAGATTTAAGCTATGGCTACACCTTC. Amino acids: CASSQVRDLSYGYTF.

The chain has TRBV28 and TRBJ2-2; tentatively, D is TRBD2 (6 bases). V lost 2 bases to trimming and J lost 7 bases, with 11 bases between them. The CDR3 covers 14 residues. Germline V gene sequence: CDR1 MDHEN, CDR2 SYDVKM. CDR3 sequence: CASSLGGAGGELFF. Here the CDR3 DNA reads TGTGCCAGCAGTTTAGGAGGGGCGGGCGGGGAGCTGTTTTTT. The full variable domain, in which reference TRBV28 and TRBJ2-2 provide the parts outside the CDR3, is DVKVTQSSRYLVKRTGEKVFLECVQDMDHENMFWYRQDPGLGLRLIYFSYDVKMKEKGDIPEGYSVSREKKERFSLILESASTNQTSMYLCASSLGGAGGELFFGEGSRLTVL.

The chain employs TRBV29-1 and TRBJ1-3, with D tentatively TRBD1 (5 bases). The CDR3 is made up of 11 amino acids. The germline gives CDR1 SQVTM, CDR2 ANQGSEA. V dropped 5 bases and J dropped 4 bases, with 6 bases sitting between them. The CDR3 spells CSVPGGNTIYF. CDR3 DNA sequence: TGCAGCGTTCCAGGGGGAAACACCATATATTTT.

The chain employs TRBV6-5 and TRBJ2-1; 8 bases fit TRBD1. The CDR3 spans 15 residues. The germline V gene encodes CDR1 MNHEY and CDR2 SVGAGI. V shed 3 bases, J shed 6 bases, and the junction held 7 bases outside the gene matches. Written as DNA, the CDR3 is TGTGCCAGCAGTTATTCTTTAGACAGGGGCAATGAGCAGTTCTTC. It translates to CASSYSLDRGNEQFF.

The chain recombines TRBV2 with TRBJ1-3; 8 bases agree with TRBD1. Germline trimming cut 10 bases from V and 1 base from J; bases unmatched to any gene: 6. Germline CDR1 SNHLY, CDR2 FYNNEI. The CDR3 extends over 14 amino acids. The CDR3 nucleotides read TGTGCCAAGGGACAGGCAGGATCTGGAAACACCATATATTTT. This codes for CAKGQAGSGNTIYF.